A single sample is the source of the 10 T cell receptor beta chains below, sequenced in a study of blood T cells in healthy people across ages. For the second PCR, which ran for roughly 6 to 11 cycles, a sample-barcoded 5' primer and a J-beta primer mix were used. Each CDR3 protein is one row after TCRdb ran MiXCR on the 5' RACE reads. The data show 800,000 to 950,000 distinct CDR3 sequences, with roughly 35% seen just once and 10% to 15% held by the top ten. What was sequenced was blood. These receptors were taken from a man between 18 and 35 years old in good health.

This clonotype was detected ten times or more. The chain employs TRBV4-2 and TRBJ2-1, with D tentatively TRBD1 or TRBD2 (5 bases each). Trimming took 1 base from V and 5 from J, leaving 12 bases between them. CDR1 is LGHNA and CDR2 is YNFKEQ in the germline V gene. CDR3 length equals 15 residues. CDR3 sequence (DNA): TGTGCCAGCAGCCAAGGTGGGGGAACTGACAATGAGCAGTTCTTC. It yields the protein CASSQGGGTDNEQFF.

This clonotype was counted between two and nine times. V usage is TRBV7-2 and J usage is TRBJ2-7, with 11 positions matching TRBD2. This CDR3 region has 18 residues. The ends lost 6 bases at V and 7 bases at J; junction bases unmatched: 20. Germline V gene lookup returns CDR1 SGHTA and CDR2 FQGNSA. CDR3 residues: CASRLQGLAVNPYNEQYF. As DNA, the CDR3 is TGTGCCAGCAGATTACAGGGACTAGCGGTAAACCCCTACAATGAGCAGTACTTC.

This clonotype was picked up many times. The J gene is TRBJ1-2, the V gene TRBV20-1; D is uncertain. Germline V gene sequence: CDR1 DFQATT, CDR2 SNEGSKA (reference sequence). The V end was cut by 3 bases, the J end by 4 bases, with 12 bases between. The CDR3 covers 13 residues. The CDR3 bases are TGCAGTGCTAGCCCTCGTTCCACCTATGGCTACACCTTC. Its protein is CSASPRSTYGYTF.

Worth noting for this clonotype: This could be a read error, since a much larger clone is one nucleotide away. V gene TRBV9 combines with J gene TRBJ2-3; D is ambiguous. The CDR3 is made up of 15 amino acids. CDR1 is SGDLS, CDR2 YYNGEE, per germline. The V end lost 0 bases, the J end lost 5 bases, and 13 bases lay between the germline ends. The CDR3 reads CASSVARSSGDTQYF. The CDR3 DNA reads as TGTGCCAGCAGCGTAGCAAGGTCTTCTGGAGATACGCAGTATTTT.

The J gene is TRBJ1-5, the V gene TRBV5-8, with D tentatively TRBD1 (5 bases). Germline-derived CDR1 and CDR2 are SGHTS and YDEGEE. The CDR3 is 17 amino acids. V shed 2 bases and J shed 2 bases, with 17 bases lying between them. CDR3 DNA sequence: TGTGCCAGCAGCTTCCACCCCCTACAGGCAGGCAATCAGCCCCAGCATTTT. Its protein product is CASSFHPLQAGNQPQHF.

The chain links TRBV7-3 to TRBJ2-5; D might be TRBD1 or TRBD2, each matching 5 bases. The CDR3 has 16 residues. CDR1 SGHTA and CDR2 FQGTGA come from the germline V gene. V gave up 2 bases and J gave up 1 base, with 14 bases separating them. The CDR3 region is CASSLDGAGLQETQYF. For the CDR3, the DNA is TGTGCCAGCAGCTTAGACGGGGCTGGGCTCCAAGAGACCCAGTACTTC. The whole variable domain, filled in from reference TRBV7-3 and TRBJ2-5, reads GAGVSQTPSNKVTEKGKYVELRCDPISGHTALYWYRQSLGQGPEFLIYFQGTGAADDSGLPNDRFFAVRPEGSVSTLKIQRTERGDSAVYLCASSLDGAGLQETQYFGPGTRLLVL.

The V and J genes are TRBV2 and TRBJ1-1; D is perhaps TRBD1 (5 bases). The CDR3 runs 14 residues. The ends were cut back, 0 bases at V and 8 bases at J, with 13 bases in the middle. Per germline, CDR1 SNHLY and CDR2 FYNNEI. This CDR3 reads CASSEALMNREAFF. The CDR3 region has the DNA TGTGCCAGCAGTGAAGCGCTTATGAACAGGGAAGCTTTCTTT.

The chain has TRBV10-3 and TRBJ2-5; 8 bases are shared with TRBD2. This CDR3 has 15 residues. J was trimmed by 2 bases and V by 4 bases; bases with no gene match: 6. Germline-derived CDR1 and CDR2 are ENHRY and SYGVKD. DNA for the CDR3: TGTGCCATCAGTGCAGGACTAGCACCTCAAGAGACCCAGTACTTC. Its translation is CAISAGLAPQETQYF.

This clonotype occurred once. A read error may explain this, as a much larger clone is one base away. V is TRBV10-3 and J is TRBJ1-1; tentative D call: TRBD1 (5 bases). The V gene's germline CDR1 is ENHRY and CDR2 SYGVKD. CDR3 length: 13 amino acids. The V end was cut by 8 bases, the J end by 3 bases, with 13 bases between. The CDR3 spells CAIGAGTYTEAFF. The CDR3 nucleotides read TGTGCCATCGGGGCAGGGACCTACACTGAAGCTTTCTTT.

This clonotype was seen just once. A junction end diverges from the germline sequence, so it may reflect a read error. The chain carries TRBV25-1 and TRBJ1-6; the D gene is possibly TRBD1 (5 bases). The length of the CDR3 is 14 residues. Germline loops: CDR1 MGHDK, CDR2 SYGVNS. In DNA, the CDR3 is TGTGCCAGCAGGGCGGGGACGGATAATTCACTCCTCCACTTT. Its translation is CASRAGTDNSLLHF.